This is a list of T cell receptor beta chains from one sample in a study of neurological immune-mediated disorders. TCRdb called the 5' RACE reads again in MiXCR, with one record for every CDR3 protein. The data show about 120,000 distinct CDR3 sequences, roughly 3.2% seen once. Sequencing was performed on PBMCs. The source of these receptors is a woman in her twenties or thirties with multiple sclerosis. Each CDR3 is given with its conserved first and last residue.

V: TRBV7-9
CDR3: CASASPVGYTQYF

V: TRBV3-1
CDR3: CASSQGIGGGPLETQYF

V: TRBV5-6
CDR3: CASSLRFVANYGYTF

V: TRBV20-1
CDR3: CSASRGVNEAFF

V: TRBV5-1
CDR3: CASSQLPPGAGLYEQYF

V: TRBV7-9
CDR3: CASSQGRSQETQYF

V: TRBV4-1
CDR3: CASSQARVSGANVLTF

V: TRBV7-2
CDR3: CASSLRIVNQPQHF

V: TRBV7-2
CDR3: CASSLLAWGSYNEQFF

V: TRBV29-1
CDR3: CSVGLAGTDTQYF

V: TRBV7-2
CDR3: CASSLAGTPHTGELFF

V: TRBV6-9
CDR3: CASTPANSPLHF

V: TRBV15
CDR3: CATRGTSGSRNEQFF

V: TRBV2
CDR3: CASREGTPGSEQYF

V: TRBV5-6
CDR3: CASSYDRDEQYF

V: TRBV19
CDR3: CASTRGGGEQFF

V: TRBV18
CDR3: CASSPPQVGGNQPQHF

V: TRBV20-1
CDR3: CSAMRLAGGGEQYF

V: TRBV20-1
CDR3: CSASSGGTDTQYF